The entry that follows covers one TCR beta chain sequence. Antigen: not known. Researchers tagged individual cDNA molecules with unique molecular identifiers. TCRdb independently ran MiXCR on the 5' RACE reads; one entry per CDR3 protein. The sample yields 64,000 or so distinct CDR3 sequences, roughly an eighth seen once. The sample originates from a study of early T cells in non-severe SARS-CoV-2 infection. Overall study: The study sequenced bulk RNA from unsorted whole blood, with chains unpaired. Findings of the study overall: Lookups in VDJdb leaned toward anti-spike CD8 responses and missed private and CD4 specificities.

Germline V lookup: CDR1 SQVTM, CDR2 ANQGSEA. This CDR3 is built from 15 residues. V gave up 1 base and J gave up 7 bases, with 17 bases separating them. The source is an adult who was a healthcare worker with PCR-confirmed SARS-CoV-2 infection or an uninfected control (not recorded which). The genes are TRBV29-1 and TRBJ2-1, with D maybe TRBD2 (7 bases). Here the sequenced sample was whole blood, taken at baseline. The CDR3 region is CSVEGRGGAVNEQFF. The CDR3 coding sequence is TGCAGCGTTGAAGGGCGTGGGGGGGCAGTGAATGAGCAGTTCTTC.